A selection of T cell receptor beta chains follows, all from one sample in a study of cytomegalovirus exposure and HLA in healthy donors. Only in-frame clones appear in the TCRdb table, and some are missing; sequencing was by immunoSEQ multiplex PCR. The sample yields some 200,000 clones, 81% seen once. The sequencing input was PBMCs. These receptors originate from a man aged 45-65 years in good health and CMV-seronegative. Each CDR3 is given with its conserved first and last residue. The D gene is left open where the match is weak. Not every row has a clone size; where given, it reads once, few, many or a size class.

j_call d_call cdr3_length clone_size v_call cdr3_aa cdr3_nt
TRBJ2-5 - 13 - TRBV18 CASSLESGETQYF TGTGCCAGCTCACTGGAGTCTGGAGAGACCCAGTACTTC
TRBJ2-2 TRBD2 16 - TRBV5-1 CASSLAEEGGTGELFF TGCGCCAGCAGCTTGGCGGAAGAGGGAGGGACCGGGGAGCTGTTTTTT
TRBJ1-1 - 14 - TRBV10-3 CAIRDRDWNTEAFF TGTGCCATCAGGGACCGGGACTGGAACACTGAAGCTTTCTTT
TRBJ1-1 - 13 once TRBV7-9 CASSFGGTTEAFF TGTGCCAGCAGCTTCGGAGGGACCACTGAAGCTTTCTTT
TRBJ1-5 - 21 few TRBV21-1 CASSERSGRDRGKDSNQPQHF TGTGCCAGCAGCGAAAGGAGCGGCCGGGACAGGGGGAAGGATAGCAATCAGCCCCAGCATTTT
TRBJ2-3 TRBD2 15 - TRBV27 CASSLKRGVTDTQYF TGTGCCAGCAGTTTAAAGCGGGGGGTCACAGATACGCAGTATTTT
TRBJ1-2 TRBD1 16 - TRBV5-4 CASSFAGTGVNYGYTF TGTGCCAGCAGCTTTGCCGGGACAGGGGTAAACTATGGCTACACCTTC
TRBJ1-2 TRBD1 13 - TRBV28 CASTQGQGFGYTF TGTGCCAGCACCCAGGGACAGGGCTTTGGCTACACCTTC
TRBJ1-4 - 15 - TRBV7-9 CASSLLEGKIEKLFF TGTGCCAGCAGCTTACTTGAGGGAAAGATCGAAAAACTGTTTTTT
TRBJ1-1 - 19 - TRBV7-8 CASSLVLSIVGAGNTEAFF TGTGCCAGCAGCTTAGTCTTAAGCATTGTTGGGGCAGGGAACACTGAAGCTTTCTTT
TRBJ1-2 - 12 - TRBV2 CASNTLRDGYTF TGTGCCAGCAACACACTCAGGGATGGCTACACCTTC
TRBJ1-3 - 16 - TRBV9 CASSVGPEVSGNTIYF TGTGCCAGCAGCGTAGGGCCTGAAGTCTCTGGAAACACCATATATTTT
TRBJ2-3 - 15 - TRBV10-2 CASSERGVLTDTQYF TGCGCCAGCAGTGAACGCGGAGTCCTCACAGATACGCAGTATTTT
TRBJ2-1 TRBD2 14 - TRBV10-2 CASRSAGGNNEQFF TGCGCCAGCAGAAGCGCGGGGGGAAACAATGAGCAGTTCTTC
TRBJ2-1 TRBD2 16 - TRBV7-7 CASSSKGLAGPNEQFF TGTGCTAGCAGCTCAAAAGGACTAGCGGGCCCCAATGAGCAGTTCTTC
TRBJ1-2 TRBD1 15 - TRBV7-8 CASSLQGDTATGYTF TGTGCCAGCAGCTTACAGGGGGACACCGCAACTGGCTACACCTTC
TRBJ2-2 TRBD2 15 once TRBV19 CASRRGGRGTGELFF TGTGCCAGTAGACGCGGGGGGCGGGGCACCGGGGAGCTGTTTTTT